A single sample gave rise to the 15 T cell receptor beta chains below, sequenced in a study of cytomegalovirus exposure and HLA in healthy donors. Assay: immunoSEQ multiplex PCR; the TCRdb copy retains only in-frame clones and omits some. The table records some 160,000 clones, 70% to 90% of them present only once. The material sequenced was PBMCs. The receptors originated from a man between 18 and 29 years old in good health and CMV-seronegative.

The J gene is TRBJ2-3, the V gene TRBV11-2; D might be TRBD1 (5 bases). There are 16 residues in the CDR3. The ends were cut back, 4 bases at V and 1 base at J, with 15 bases in the middle. CDR1 and CDR2 (germline): SGHAT, FQNNGV. CDR3 coding DNA: TGTGCCAGCAGCTACCCAAGGGGCTCGGGCACAGATACGCAGTATTTT. Its protein is CASSYPRGSGTDTQYF.

This clone was detected once. The J gene is TRBJ1-1, the V gene TRBV18, with TRBD1 matching over 7 bases. Germline lookup yields CDR1 KGHSH and CDR2 LQKENI. CDR3 size: 15 residues. V gave up 4 bases and J gave up 1 base; unmatched junction bases: 6. The CDR3 DNA reads as TGTGCCAGCTCACTCGGGGGACAGCAGAACACTGAAGCTTTCTTT. It encodes CASSLGGQQNTEAFF.

The chain links TRBV19 to TRBJ1-1; a possible D gene is TRBD1 (6 bases). Germline V CDR1 and CDR2: LNHDA, SQIVND (reference sequence). With 6 bases removed from V and 5 bases from J, the gap between germline ends came to 13 bases. This CDR3 spans 13 amino acids. The chain's CDR3 is CASRRTEWTEAFF. CDR3 bases: TGTGCCAGTAGGAGGACAGAATGGACTGAAGCTTTCTTT.

The gene calls are TRBV7-2 and TRBJ2-5; D is unresolved. V lost 5 bases to trimming and J lost 2 bases, with 3 bases between them. The CDR3 runs 11 residues. CDR1 SGHTA and CDR2 FQGNSA come from the germline V gene. This chain's CDR3 is CASSLQETQYF. As DNA, the CDR3 is TGTGCCAGCAGCCTACAAGAGACCCAGTACTTC. The full variable domain, with the rest looked up from reference TRBV7-2 and TRBJ2-5, is GAGVSQSPSNKVTEKGKDVELRCDPISGHTALYWYRQSLGQGLEFLIYFQGNSAPDKSGLPSDRFSAERTGGSVSTLTIQRTQQEDSAVYLCASSLQETQYFGPGTRLLVL.

The CDR3 sequence is CASSLVGSTGELFF. The CDR3 region has the DNA TGTGCCAGCAGCTTGGTCGGGAGCACCGGGGAGCTGTTTTTT. The chain carries TRBV5-5 and TRBJ2-2; D may be TRBD2 (6 bases). Trimming left V 0 bases short and J 4 bases short, with 7 bases between. Germline loops: CDR1 SGHKS, CDR2 YYEKEE (reference sequence). The CDR3 consists of 14 residues.

This clone was seen a handful of times. This rearrangement joins TRBV5-6 to TRBJ1-2, with 11 bases aligning to TRBD1. This CDR3 contains 14 residues. The J segment lost 8 bases and the V segment lost 4 bases, leaving 7 bases of the junction unmatched. Germline CDR1 and CDR2: SGHDT and YYEEEE. The CDR3: CASSRDRGTGGYTF. The CDR3 nucleotides are TGTGCCAGCAGCAGGGACAGGGGGACTGGAGGCTACACCTTC.

This rearrangement joins TRBV11-2 to TRBJ1-1, with D unclear. Between the trimmed V and J ends, which lost 10 bases and 1 base, there was a span of 10 bases. The CDR3 is made up of 12 amino acids. Germline values: CDR1 SGHAT, CDR2 FQNNGV. The CDR3 nucleotides are TGTGCCATCTCGCAGTGGAACACTGAAGCTTTCTTT. Protein product: CAISQWNTEAFF.

The chain links TRBV15 to TRBJ2-7; D ambiguous. Trimming stripped 0 bases from V and 3 bases from J, with 15 bases between. This CDR3 has 16 amino acids. The germline V gene has CDR1 LNHNV and CDR2 YYDKDF (reference sequence). This CDR3 is CATSRDGKMGYYEQYF. Written as DNA, the CDR3 is TGTGCCACCAGCAGAGACGGAAAAATGGGCTACTACGAGCAGTACTTC. The full variable domain, in which reference TRBV15 and TRBJ2-7 provide the parts outside the CDR3, is DAMVIQNPRYQVTQFGKPVTLSCSQTLNHNVMYWYQQKSSQAPKLLFHYYDKDFNNEADTPDNFQSRRPNTSFCFLDIRSPGLGDTAMYLCATSRDGKMGYYEQYFGPGTRLTVT.

The genes are TRBV6-4 and TRBJ2-2; 10 bases line up with TRBD2. Trimming at V came to 4 bases and at J to 4 bases, leaving 0 bases not matched to a gene. The CDR3 consists of 14 residues. Germline values: CDR1 MRHNA, CDR2 SNTAGT. The CDR3 here is CASSASGSTGELFF. CDR3 bases: TGTGCCAGCAGTGCTAGCGGGAGCACCGGGGAGCTGTTTTTT.

The chain carries TRBV29-1 and TRBJ2-6; maybe TRBD2 (5 bases). This CDR3 has 15 amino acids. Trimming cost V 7 bases and J 0 bases, with 13 bases left between them. Germline CDR1 and CDR2: SQVTM and ANQGSEA. CDR3 amino acids: CSAYGDPSGANVLTF. The CDR3 region has the DNA TGCAGCGCTTACGGGGATCCCTCTGGGGCCAACGTCCTGACTTTC.

The V and J genes are TRBV7-2 and TRBJ2-3; 11 bases map to TRBD2. Unmatched junction bases numbered 2, after V lost 2 bases and J lost 4 bases. The germline V gene has CDR1 SGHTA and CDR2 FQGNSA. The CDR3 spans 15 residues. The CDR3 nucleotides are TGTGCCAGCAGCTTAACTAGCGGGAGCGCAGATACGCAGTATTTT. Residues: CASSLTSGSADTQYF.

The rearrangement uses TRBV7-9 and TRBJ2-5, with no clear D. Trimming left V 5 bases short and J 1 base short, with 11 bases between. Germline assignment: CDR1 SEHNR and CDR2 FQNEAQ (reference sequence). CDR3 length: 14 amino acids. This chain's CDR3 is CASSVSSGQETQYF. The CDR3 DNA is TGTGCCAGCAGCGTTTCGTCGGGCCAAGAGACCCAGTACTTC.

This clone was observed a few times. The V call is TRBV4-3, the J call TRBJ1-5, with 9 bases aligning to TRBD1. Germline lookup yields CDR1 LGHNA and CDR2 YSLEER. The CDR3 runs to 16 residues. The V gene end was trimmed by 0 bases and the J gene end by 6 bases; junction bases not matched to a gene: 6. In DNA, the CDR3 is TGCGCCAGCAGCCAAGAATTCGGGACAGGGAGTCAGCCCCAGCATTTT. It is translated as CASSQEFGTGSQPQHF.

The chain links TRBV4-2 to TRBJ2-1; 10 bases line up with TRBD2. The germline V gene encodes CDR1 LGHNA and CDR2 YNFKEQ. V shed 4 bases, J shed 7 bases, and the junction held 10 bases outside the gene matches. The CDR3 consists of 16 residues. CDR3 DNA sequence: TGTGCCAGCAGCCCTCCCAACAGCGGGGGGGTTAATGAGCAGTTCTTC. Translating gives CASSPPNSGGVNEQFF.

V and J are TRBV18 and TRBJ2-5, with D maybe TRBD1 (5 bases). The CDR3 spans 15 residues. Germline CDR1 is KGHSH and CDR2 is LQKENI. V lost 3 bases to trimming and J lost 0 bases, with 11 bases between them. The CDR3 coding sequence is TGTGCCAGCTCACCTGGGGCCGTAAACCAAGAGACCCAGTACTTC. The encoded protein is CASSPGAVNQETQYF.